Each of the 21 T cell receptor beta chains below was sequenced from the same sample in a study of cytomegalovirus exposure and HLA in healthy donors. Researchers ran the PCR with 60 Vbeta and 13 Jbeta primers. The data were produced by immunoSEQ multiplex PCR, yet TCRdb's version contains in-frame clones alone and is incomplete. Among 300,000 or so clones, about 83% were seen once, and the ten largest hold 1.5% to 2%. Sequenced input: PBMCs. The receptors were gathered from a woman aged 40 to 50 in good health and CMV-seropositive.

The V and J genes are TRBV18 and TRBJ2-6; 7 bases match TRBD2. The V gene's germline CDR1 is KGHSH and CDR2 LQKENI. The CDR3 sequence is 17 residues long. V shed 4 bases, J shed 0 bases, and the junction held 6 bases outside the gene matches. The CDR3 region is CASSRSGFSSGANVLTF. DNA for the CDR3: TGTGCCAGCTCACGTAGCGGGTTTAGCTCTGGGGCCAACGTCCTGACTTTC.

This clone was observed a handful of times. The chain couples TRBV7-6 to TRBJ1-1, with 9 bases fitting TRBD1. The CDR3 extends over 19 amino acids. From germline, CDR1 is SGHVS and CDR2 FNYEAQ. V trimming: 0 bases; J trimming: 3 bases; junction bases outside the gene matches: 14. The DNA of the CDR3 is TGTGCCAGCAGCTTAGCTGGTATGGACAGGGGAAGGTCATACACTGAAGCTTTCTTT. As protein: CASSLAGMDRGRSYTEAFF.

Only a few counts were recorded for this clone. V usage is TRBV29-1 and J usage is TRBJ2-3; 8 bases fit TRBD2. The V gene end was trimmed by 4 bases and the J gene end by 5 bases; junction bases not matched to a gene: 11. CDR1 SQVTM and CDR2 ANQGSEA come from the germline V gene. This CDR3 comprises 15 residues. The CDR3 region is CSVGVLAGPKDTQYF. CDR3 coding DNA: TGCAGCGTTGGGGTCCTAGCGGGCCCTAAAGATACGCAGTATTTT.

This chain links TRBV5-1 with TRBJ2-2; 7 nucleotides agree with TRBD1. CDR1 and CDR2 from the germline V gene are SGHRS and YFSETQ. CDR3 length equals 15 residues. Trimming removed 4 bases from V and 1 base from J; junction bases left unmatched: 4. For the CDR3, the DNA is TGCGCCAGCAGCCCCACAGGGGTGAACACCGGGGAGCTGTTTTTT. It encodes CASSPTGVNTGELFF.

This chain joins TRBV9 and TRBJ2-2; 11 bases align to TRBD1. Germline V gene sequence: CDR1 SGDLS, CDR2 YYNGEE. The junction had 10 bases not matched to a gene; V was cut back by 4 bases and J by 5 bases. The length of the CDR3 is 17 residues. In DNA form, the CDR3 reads TGTGCCAGCAGCAGGGGCGGACAGGGGGCGGTTACCGGGGAGCTGTTTTTT. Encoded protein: CASSRGGQGAVTGELFF.

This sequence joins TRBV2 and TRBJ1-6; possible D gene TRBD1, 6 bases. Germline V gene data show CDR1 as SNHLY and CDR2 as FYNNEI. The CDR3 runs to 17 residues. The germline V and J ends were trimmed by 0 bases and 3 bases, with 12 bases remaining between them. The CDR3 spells CASSEAGAGDYNSPLHF. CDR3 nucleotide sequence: TGTGCCAGCAGTGAAGCCGGCGCAGGGGACTATAATTCACCCCTCCACTTT.

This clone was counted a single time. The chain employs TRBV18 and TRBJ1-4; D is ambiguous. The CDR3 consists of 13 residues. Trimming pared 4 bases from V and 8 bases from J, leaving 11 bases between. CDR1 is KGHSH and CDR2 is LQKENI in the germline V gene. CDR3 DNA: TGTGCCAGCTCACGGGCGCTTCGGGAAAAACTGTTTTTT. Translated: CASSRALREKLFF.

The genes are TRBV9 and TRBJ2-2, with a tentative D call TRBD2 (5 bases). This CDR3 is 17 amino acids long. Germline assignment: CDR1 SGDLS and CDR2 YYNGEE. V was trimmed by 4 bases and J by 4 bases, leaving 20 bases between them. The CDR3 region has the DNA TGTGCCAGCAGCCCCCGTATTGGGCGGGCATTCACCGGGGAGCTGTTTTTT. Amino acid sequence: CASSPRIGRAFTGELFF.

The CDR3 spells CAGARGISTDTQYF. CDR3 DNA: TGTGCCGGGGCTAGGGGGATTAGCACAGATACGCAGTATTTT. The rearrangement uses TRBV30 and TRBJ2-3, with D perhaps matching TRBD1 (6 bases). This CDR3 has 14 amino acids. V lost 8 bases and J lost 0, with 15 bases in between. Germline CDR1 is GTSNPN and CDR2 is SVGIG (reference sequence).

CDR3 nucleotides: TGTGCCAGTAGTGCGGGAAAGGGCTACGAGCAGTACTTC. Amino acid sequence: CASSAGKGYEQYF. The rearrangement joins TRBV19 to TRBJ2-7, with D maybe TRBD2 (6 bases). The germline V and J ends were trimmed by 5 bases and 3 bases, with 11 bases remaining between them. The germline V gene has CDR1 LNHDA and CDR2 SQIVND (reference sequence). The CDR3 contains 13 residues.

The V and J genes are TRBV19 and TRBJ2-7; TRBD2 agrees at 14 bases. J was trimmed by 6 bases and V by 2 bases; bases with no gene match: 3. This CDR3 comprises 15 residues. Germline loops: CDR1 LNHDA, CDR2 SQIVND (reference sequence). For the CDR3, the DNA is TGTGCCAGTAGTATAAAGGGACTAGCGGGAGTCGAGCAGTACTTC. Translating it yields CASSIKGLAGVEQYF.

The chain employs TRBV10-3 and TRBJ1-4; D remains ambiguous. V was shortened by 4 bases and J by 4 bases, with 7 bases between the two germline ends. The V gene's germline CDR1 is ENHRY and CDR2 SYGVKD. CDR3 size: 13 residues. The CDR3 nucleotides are TGTGCCATCAGTGGTGGCCTTAATGAAAAACTGTTTTTT. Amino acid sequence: CAISGGLNEKLFF.

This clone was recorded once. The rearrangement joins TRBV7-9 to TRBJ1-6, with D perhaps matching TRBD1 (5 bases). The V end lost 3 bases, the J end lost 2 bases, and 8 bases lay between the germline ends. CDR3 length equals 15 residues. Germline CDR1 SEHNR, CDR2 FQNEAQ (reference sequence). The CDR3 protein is CASSFQGTYNSPLHF. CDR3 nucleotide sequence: TGTGCCAGCAGCTTCCAGGGTACCTATAATTCACCCCTCCACTTT.

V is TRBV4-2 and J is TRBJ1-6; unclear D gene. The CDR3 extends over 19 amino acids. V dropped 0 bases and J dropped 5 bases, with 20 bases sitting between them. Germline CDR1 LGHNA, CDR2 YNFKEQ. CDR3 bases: TGTGCCAGCAGCCAAGATTCCGGGGTCAGTAGCTCGGATAATTCACCCCTCCACTTT. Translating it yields CASSQDSGVSSSDNSPLHF.

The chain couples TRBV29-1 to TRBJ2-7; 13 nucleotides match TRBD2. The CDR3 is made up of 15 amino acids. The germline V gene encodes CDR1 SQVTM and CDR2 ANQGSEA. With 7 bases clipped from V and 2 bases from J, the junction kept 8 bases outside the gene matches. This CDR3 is CSATIGLAGAYEQYF. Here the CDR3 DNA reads TGCAGCGCCACAATCGGACTAGCGGGAGCCTACGAGCAGTACTTC.

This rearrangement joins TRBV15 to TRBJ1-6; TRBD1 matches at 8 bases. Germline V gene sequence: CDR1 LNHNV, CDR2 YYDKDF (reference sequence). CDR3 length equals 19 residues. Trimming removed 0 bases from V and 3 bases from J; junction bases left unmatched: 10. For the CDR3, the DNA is TGTGCCACCAGCAGAGATTTTTTGGACAGGGCCCACTATAATTCACCCCTCCACTTT. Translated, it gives CATSRDFLDRAHYNSPLHF.

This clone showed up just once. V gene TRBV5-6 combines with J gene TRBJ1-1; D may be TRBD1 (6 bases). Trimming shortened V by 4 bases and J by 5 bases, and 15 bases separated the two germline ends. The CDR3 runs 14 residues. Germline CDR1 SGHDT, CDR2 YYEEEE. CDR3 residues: CASSMYRDGTEAFF. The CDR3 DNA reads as TGTGCCAGCAGCATGTACAGGGATGGGACTGAAGCTTTCTTT.

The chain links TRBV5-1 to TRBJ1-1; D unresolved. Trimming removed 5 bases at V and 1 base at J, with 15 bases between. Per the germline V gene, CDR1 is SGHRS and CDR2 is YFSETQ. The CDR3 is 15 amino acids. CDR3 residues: CASRKEARENTEAFF. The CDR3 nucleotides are TGCGCCAGCAGGAAGGAAGCTCGGGAGAACACTGAAGCTTTCTTT.

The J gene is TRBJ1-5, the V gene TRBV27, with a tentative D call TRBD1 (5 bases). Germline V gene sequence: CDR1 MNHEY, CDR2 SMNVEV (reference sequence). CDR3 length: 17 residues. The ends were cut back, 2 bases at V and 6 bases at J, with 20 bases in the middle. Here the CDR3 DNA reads TGTGCCAGCAGTTTACGGGGGTTACAGCAGGTTGGTCAGCCCCAGCATTTT. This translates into CASSLRGLQQVGQPQHF.

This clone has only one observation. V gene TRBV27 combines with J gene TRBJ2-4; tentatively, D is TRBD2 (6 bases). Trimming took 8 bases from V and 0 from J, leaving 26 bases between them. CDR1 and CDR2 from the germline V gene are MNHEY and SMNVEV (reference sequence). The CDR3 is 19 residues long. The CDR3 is CASGFNRPLAPPAKNIQYF. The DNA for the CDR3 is TGTGCCAGCGGGTTTAATCGGCCACTAGCCCCCCCAGCCAAAAACATTCAGTACTTC.

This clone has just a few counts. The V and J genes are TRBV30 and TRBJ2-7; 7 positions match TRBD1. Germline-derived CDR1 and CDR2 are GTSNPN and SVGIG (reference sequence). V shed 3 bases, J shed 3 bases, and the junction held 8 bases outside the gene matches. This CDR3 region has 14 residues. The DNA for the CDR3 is TGTGCCTGGAGAAGGGGGCACCTAAACTACGAGCAGTACTTC. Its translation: CAWRRGHLNYEQYF.